This T cell receptor (beta chain) derives from a study of cytomegalovirus exposure and HLA in healthy donors. Study context: An earlier analysis found 120 million or so unique TCR beta sequences from about 190 million T cells. Study conclusions and caveats: After further analysis at a later stage, 16,951 TCR beta sequences were associated with HLA alleles at 0.05 false discovery rate.

Researchers ran the PCR with 60 Vbeta and 13 Jbeta primers. Here immunoSEQ multiplex PCR was the method, and the copy in TCRdb shows in-frame clones only, minus some. The sample consists of some 120,000 clones, over 8% of them appearing once. Notes on this clone: Antigen specificity is unknown.

The V end lost 0 bases, the J end lost 7 bases, and 10 bases lay between the germline ends. This CDR3 region has 14 residues. CDR1 is LGHNA and CDR2 is YSLEER in the germline V gene. Sample: PBMCs. The clonotype originates from a man aged 40-49 years in good health and CMV-seronegative. The chain uses TRBV4-3 and TRBJ1-3; D remains unclear. CDR3 sequence: CASSQDPAGNTIYF. DNA of the CDR3: TGCGCCAGCAGCCAAGACCCGGCAGGCAACACCATATATTTT.